This T cell receptor (beta chain) was observed in a study of shared clonotypes between healthy human individuals. Study observations and caveats: Shared across a few donors were roughly 4.8% of the naive CD4 clonotypes. Researchers found naive subsets generally carried larger estimated richness than memory subsets.

As for this clone: Antigen unknown.

Repertoires were generated with immunoSEQ multiplex PCR, while TCRdb's copy carries only in-frame clones and drops some. The data contain some 900,000 clones, 76% of them seen just once; the ten biggest clones take up over 1.3%. The CDR3 runs 11 residues. Trimming took 3 bases from V and 7 from J, leaving 3 bases between them. Germline loops: CDR1 WNHNN, CDR2 SYGVQD (reference sequence). The donor population consisted of healthy HIV-negative adults with no recent acute infections or vaccinations. This sequence originates from a man aged 18-30 years in good health. The gene calls are TRBV10-1 and TRBJ1-4, with D unclear. Sequencing was carried out using memory CD4+ T cells sorted from blood. Subset here: CD45RA-negative fraction. CDR3 protein: CASSDGEKLFF. The CDR3 coding sequence is TGCGCCAGCAGTGACGGTGAAAAACTGTTTTTT.